This TCR beta chain was identified in a study of cytomegalovirus exposure and HLA in healthy donors. The repertoire was sequenced with immunoSEQ multiplex PCR; TCRdb's copy has only in-frame clones and lacks some. This sample has over 110,000 clones, with 85% to 90% found just once. Regarding the study as a whole: According to a later analysis, TCR clusters from the first cohort tended to co-occur in the roughly 110 validation repertoires.

On this clone: What it binds is unknown.

V gave up 4 bases and J gave up 5 bases; unmatched junction bases: 7. The V gene's germline CDR1 is SGHNT and CDR2 YYREEE (reference sequence). The CDR3 spans 15 residues. Sequenced material: PBMCs. The rearrangement links TRBV5-4 to TRBJ2-5; 11 bases align to TRBD1. This sequence was found in a young man in good health and CMV-seropositive. The CDR3 protein is CASSLGQGAWETQYF. The CDR3 bases are TGTGCCAGCAGCCTCGGACAGGGGGCTTGGGAGACCCAGTACTTC.